Included here is one T cell receptor (beta chain) sequence, with context. Its antigen remains unknown. This table comes from immunoSEQ multiplex PCR, and its TCRdb copy is limited to in-frame clones, with some not included. The sample holds tens of thousands of clones, 84% seen once. The sample is drawn from a study of OX40 agonist ivuxolimab in advanced cancers. On the study more broadly: Dose-escalation subjects each had hepatocellular carcinoma, melanoma, renal cell or head and neck cancer. Aged roughly 23 to 79 with a mean of 60 years, they were approximately 79% male. Findings and caveats of the study: Antigen targets of the expanded peripheral T cells went undetermined.

From germline, CDR1 is MGHRA and CDR2 YSYEKL. V lost 5 bases and J 3 bases, leaving 7 bases between the germline ends. The CDR3 loop spans 12 amino acids. Source: CD4+ or CD8+ T cells sorted from blood, taken in a trial of the OX40 agonist ivuxolimab. The chain joins TRBV4-1 to TRBJ1-2, with D uncertain. The receptor was isolated from an adult with an advanced solid tumor such as melanoma, head and neck, liver or kidney cancer. CDR3 coding DNA: TGCGCCAGCAGCGCCACAGACTATGGCTACACCTTC. It yields the protein CASSATDYGYTF.